This is a list of T cell receptor beta chains from one sample in a study of T-cell reconstitution after alpha-beta-depleted transplantation in children. One entry per CDR3 protein results from TCRdb running MiXCR on the PCR reads. The data hold 350,000 to 450,000 distinct CDR3 sequences, with about 20% observed a single time. The sequences come from PBMCs from the stem cell graft donor, collected from the stem cell graft. These receptor sequences come from a human donor who donated a stem cell graft to a child with acute myeloid leukemia. The CDR3 runs from the conserved cysteine through the conserved F or W. The order of the fields is CDR3 protein, CDR3 DNA, J gene, clone size, D gene, V gene. A D gene is named only where the DNA matches it firmly. Some rows mark clone size as missing; the rest say once, few, many or name a class of expanded clone.

CASSSPTYEQYF,TGTGCCAGCAGTTCCCCGACCTACGAGCAGTACTTC,TRBJ2-7,few,NA,TRBV27
CASSSRGSYNEQFF,TGTGCCAGCAGTTCCAGGGGCTCCTACAATGAGCAGTTCTTC,TRBJ2-1,NA,NA,TRBV27
CATSRVLGFTGELFF,TGTGCCACCAGCAGAGTACTTGGGTTCACCGGGGAGCTGTTTTTT,TRBJ2-2,few,NA,TRBV15
CSAKPGLENTDTQYF,TGCAGTGCTAAACCGGGACTAGAAAACACAGATACGCAGTATTTT,TRBJ2-3,many,TRBD2,TRBV20-1
CASSLRGDRGLDEQFF,TGTGCTAGCAGCTTGCGCGGGGACAGGGGGCTTGATGAGCAGTTCTTC,TRBJ2-1,many,TRBD1,TRBV7-7
CSAQRDRVDEQYF,TGCAGTGCTCAAAGGGACAGGGTAGACGAGCAGTACTTC,TRBJ2-7,many,TRBD1,TRBV20-1
CSNPDRVVCEQYF,TGCAGCAACCCGGACAGGGTCGTTTGCGAGCAGTACTTC,TRBJ2-7,NA,TRBD1,TRBV29-1
CASSLRTSNQPQHF,TGTGCCAGCAGTTTACGCACCAGCAATCAGCCCCAGCATTTT,TRBJ1-5,many,NA,TRBV12-3/TRBV12-4
CASSLGSGHAYEQYF,TGCGCCAGCAGCTTGGGCTCAGGCCATGCCTACGAGCAGTACTTC,TRBJ2-7,NA,NA,TRBV5-1
CASSEGQPNSNQPQHF,TGTGCCAGCAGTGAAGGCCAGCCGAATAGCAATCAGCCCCAGCATTTT,TRBJ1-5,NA,NA,TRBV25-1
CASTARTGLGGYTF,TGTGCCAGCACTGCACGGACAGGGCTGGGAGGCTACACCTTC,TRBJ1-2,NA,TRBD1,TRBV12-3/TRBV12-4
CASSLNADPNTGELFF,TGCGCCAGCAGCTTAAATGCAGATCCGAACACCGGGGAGCTGTTTTTT,TRBJ2-2,few,NA,TRBV5-1
CASSDPGDTQYF,TGTGCCAGCAGTGACCCGGGGGATACGCAGTATTTT,TRBJ2-3,few,NA,TRBV25-1
CASSLTGPGETQYF,TGTGCCAGCAGTTTGACAGGCCCCGGGGAGACCCAGTACTTC,TRBJ2-5,few,NA,TRBV27
CSATAPGVATDTQYF,TGCAGTGCAACCGCCCCGGGGGTAGCCACAGATACGCAGTATTTT,TRBJ2-3,NA,NA,TRBV20-1
CASSFRTKSNEQYF,TGTGCCAGCAGTTTCCGTACTAAGAGTAACGAGCAGTACTTC,TRBJ2-7,many,NA,TRBV28
CAWSVQGNQETQYF,TGTGCCTGGAGTGTACAAGGGAACCAAGAGACCCAGTACTTC,TRBJ2-5,many,NA,TRBV30